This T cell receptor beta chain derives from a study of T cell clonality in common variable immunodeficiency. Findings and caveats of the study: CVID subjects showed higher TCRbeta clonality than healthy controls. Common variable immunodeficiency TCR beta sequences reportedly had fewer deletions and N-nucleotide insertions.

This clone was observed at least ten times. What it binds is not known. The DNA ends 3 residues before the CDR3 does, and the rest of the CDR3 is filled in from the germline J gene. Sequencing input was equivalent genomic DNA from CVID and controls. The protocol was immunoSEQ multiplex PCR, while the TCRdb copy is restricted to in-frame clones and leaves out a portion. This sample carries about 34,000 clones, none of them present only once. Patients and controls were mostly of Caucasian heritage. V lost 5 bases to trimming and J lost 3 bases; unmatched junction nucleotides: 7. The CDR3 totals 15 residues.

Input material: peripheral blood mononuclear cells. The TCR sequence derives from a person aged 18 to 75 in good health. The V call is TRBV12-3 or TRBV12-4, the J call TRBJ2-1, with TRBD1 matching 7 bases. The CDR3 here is CASSLRQGFYNEQFF. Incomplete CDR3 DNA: TGTGCCAGCAGTCTGCGACAGGGTTTCTACAATGAG.